This TCR beta chain stems from a study of T cells in tuberculosis. As for the study in general: In South Africa, adults with active tuberculosis were compared with IGRA-negative and latently infected IGRA-positive adolescents.

Unsorted cryopreserved PBMC were sequenced, averaging roughly 100,000 T cells per clinical donor. This table comes from immunoSEQ multiplex PCR, and its TCRdb copy is limited to in-frame clones, with some not included. Of around 35,000 clones listed, around 92% were seen once; the top ten hold about an eighth. V shed 6 bases and J 0 bases; nucleotides not matched to a gene: 6. The CDR3 contains 15 residues. CDR1 is ENHRY, CDR2 SYGVKD, per germline. The rearrangement links TRBV10-3 to TRBJ2-3, with 7 bases matching TRBD2. This clonotype originated in a donor aged 10-30 years with latent tuberculosis or without tuberculosis infection. Some clones in this sample may be carry-over from other donors' samples. Sequenced sample: PBMCs. This chain's CDR3 is CAIRSSGDSTDTQYF. The CDR3 bases are TGTGCCATCAGATCGAGCGGGGATAGCACAGATACGCAGTATTTT.